The sample holds a few counts of the clone carrying this TCR beta chain. TCRdb's copy holds only in-frame clones and misses some; the assay was immunoSEQ multiplex PCR. Among over 150,000 clones listed, 79% were seen once. The CDR3 is made up of 13 amino acids. Trimming took 4 bases from V and 6 from J, leaving 10 bases between them. The germline V gene encodes CDR1 MGHRA and CDR2 YSYEKL. Enrollees, roughly 18 to 89 years old, lived in 24 US areas. The source of the sample is a study of blood T cell repertoires in COVID-19. As for the study in general: T cells, B-cell-depleted T cells, or PBMCs provided the cDNA or gDNA that served as material.

This sequence originates from a woman in her sixties or seventies in a cohort exposed to, infected with or recovered from COVID-19 (not recorded which). Sample: PBMCs or T cells enriched from blood (not recorded which). The V gene is TRBV4-1, the J gene TRBJ2-1, with D perhaps matching TRBD2 (6 bases). The CDR3 DNA follows: TGCGCCAGCAGCCGAGCACTAGCCAATGAGCAGTTCTTC. Translating it yields CASSRALANEQFF.